These 11 T cell receptor beta chains originate from one sample sequenced in a study of CD4 T cell repertoires in COVID-19. The method was immunoSEQ multiplex PCR; TCRdb's version includes in-frame clones alone and lacks a portion of them. The sample includes approximately 79,000 clones, about 83% of them seen just once. Sequencing used CD4+ T cells from peripheral blood, obtained after recovery from COVID-19. The receptors shown here come from a human donor who had COVID-19.

By sample fraction, this clone is medium-sized. The rearrangement links TRBV10-3 to TRBJ2-5; perhaps TRBD2 as D (5 bases). The CDR3 sequence is 14 residues long. Germline V CDR1 and CDR2: ENHRY, SYGVKD. The ends were cut back, 3 bases at V and 5 bases at J, with 13 bases in the middle. CDR3 in DNA: TGTGCCATCAGTGAAGCGGCCCTGGGGGAGACCCAGTACTTC. Translated, it gives CAISEAALGETQYF.

The chain has TRBV12-3 or TRBV12-4 and TRBJ2-7, with 7 positions matching TRBD1. The CDR3 is 12 residues long. After removal of 6 bases from V and 3 bases from J, the junction contained 2 bases not matched to a gene. The CDR3, as DNA: TGTGCCAGCAGCTGGACAGGCTACGAGCAGTACTTC. Protein product: CASSWTGYEQYF.

The rearrangement joins TRBV18 to TRBJ1-2, with D possibly matching TRBD1 (5 bases). From germline, CDR1 is KGHSH and CDR2 LQKENI. Trimming left V 3 bases short and J 6 bases short, with 11 bases between. The CDR3 has 13 amino acids. CDR3 loop: CASSPRREDGYTF. CDR3 coding DNA: TGTGCCAGCTCACCGCGCAGGGAAGATGGCTACACCTTC.

Here the CDR3 DNA reads TGTGCCAGCAGCTTAAGCGGCAAGACAGATACGCAGTATTTT. Its protein is CASSLSGKTDTQYF. V gene TRBV7-2 combines with J gene TRBJ2-3; possibly TRBD2 for D (5 bases). This CDR3 comprises 14 residues. Germline V lookup: CDR1 SGHTA, CDR2 FQGNSA. With 2 bases removed from V and 3 bases from J, the gap between germline ends came to 9 bases.

The V gene is TRBV10-3, the J gene TRBJ2-3; D gene uncertain. Between the trimmed V and J ends, which lost 8 bases and 3 bases, there was a span of 12 bases. This CDR3 has 13 residues. Germline V gene sequence: CDR1 ENHRY, CDR2 SYGVKD. CDR3 sequence reads: CAIASEGTDTQYF. The CDR3 DNA is TGTGCCATCGCAAGCGAAGGAACAGATACGCAGTATTTT.

CDR3 protein: CATSDGTGDSSYEQYF. CDR3 DNA: TGTGCCACCAGTGATGGAACAGGGGACAGCTCCTACGAGCAGTACTTC. The V and J genes are TRBV24-1 and TRBJ2-7; 7 bases are shared with TRBD1. CDR3 length: 16 amino acids. The V gene's germline CDR1 is KGHDR and CDR2 SFDVKD. With 3 bases clipped from V and 0 bases from J, the junction kept 7 bases outside the gene matches.

This chain uses TRBV27 with TRBJ2-1; TRBD2 might be the D (6 bases). CDR3 length equals 16 residues. The V gene's germline CDR1 is MNHEY and CDR2 SMNVEV (reference sequence). The ends were cut back, 8 bases at V and 2 bases at J, with 19 bases in the middle. The chain's CDR3 is CASGSPSKRAYNEQFF. The CDR3 DNA reads TGTGCCAGCGGATCGCCGTCAAAGCGGGCCTACAATGAGCAGTTCTTC.

The V call is TRBV27, the J call TRBJ1-1; D gene ambiguous. V was pared by 3 bases and J by 6 bases, with 11 bases between. There are 13 residues in the CDR3. CDR1 is MNHEY, CDR2 SMNVEV, per germline (reference sequence). CDR3 sequence (DNA): TGTGCCAGCAGTTTCATAGGACGGGCTGAAGCTTTCTTT. Amino acids: CASSFIGRAEAFF.

The chain recombines TRBV27 with TRBJ1-1, with unresolved D. This CDR3 spans 15 amino acids. Germline CDR1 MNHEY, CDR2 SMNVEV (reference sequence). Trimming pared 7 bases from V and 3 bases from J, leaving 18 bases between. Here the CDR3 reads CASIITVGLDTEAFF. The CDR3 DNA sequence: TGTGCCAGCATAATAACGGTTGGGTTGGACACTGAAGCTTTCTTT.

CDR3 DNA: TGTGCCAGCAGCTTTACTAGCGGGGCCTACAATGAGCAGTTCTTC. Translating gives CASSFTSGAYNEQFF. The chain recombines TRBV7-2 with TRBJ2-1; 10 nucleotides agree with TRBD2. V shed 3 bases and J 2 bases; nucleotides not matched to a gene: 1. Germline V gene sequence: CDR1 SGHTA, CDR2 FQGNSA. The length of the CDR3 is 15 residues.

The chain employs TRBV11-2 and TRBJ2-6; no reliable D call. The CDR3 is made up of 15 amino acids. The germline V and J ends were trimmed by 5 bases and 0 bases, with 8 bases remaining between them. CDR1 and CDR2 (germline): SGHAT, FQNNGV. The CDR3 region is CASSPAISGANVLTF. CDR3 bases: TGTGCCAGCAGCCCCGCGATCTCTGGGGCCAACGTCCTGACTTTC. Together with reference TRBV11-2 and TRBJ2-6, the CDR3 gives the full variable domain: EAGVAQSPRYKIIEKRQSVAFWCNPISGHATLYWYQQILGQGPKLLIQFQNNGVVDDSQLPKDRFSAERLKGVDSTLKIQPAKLEDSAVYLCASSPAISGANVLTFGAGSRLTVL.